This T cell receptor (beta chain) was captured by sequencing in a study of blood T cells in healthy people across ages. Researchers collected roughly 10 milliliters of peripheral blood from every single donor. Per individual sample, total RNA of at least 6 micrograms was extracted. This clonotype was counted a few times. The antigen remains unidentified. A sample-barcoded 5' primer and a J-beta primer mix were used in a second PCR of about 7 to 11 cycles. A single record per CDR3 protein comes from TCRdb applying MiXCR to the 5' RACE reads. The sample has approximately 320,000 distinct CDR3 sequences, 25% to 30% seen once; the top ten hold 29%. General study findings and limits: Age advanced and TCR beta diversity per million T cells fell, roughly linearly.

The germline CDR1 and CDR2 sequences are MDHEN and SYDVKM. Trimming cost V 6 bases and J 2 bases, with 15 bases left between them. This CDR3 comprises 15 residues. The sample comprised blood. This TCR derives from a woman aged 70-85 years in good health. The chain couples TRBV28 to TRBJ2-3, with D possibly TRBD1 on 6 matching bases. The CDR3 is CASRGYRVLTDTQYF. CDR3 DNA sequence: TGTGCCAGCAGAGGATACAGGGTTCTCACAGATACGCAGTATTTT.